This TCR beta chain derives from a study of shared clonotypes between healthy human individuals. The overall study: Per donor, CD8 memory used one plate, CD8 naive used two, CD4 memory used three and CD4 naive used three. Study results and caveats: Naive CD4 clonotypes overlapped across several donors at around 4.7%.

Terminally differentiated effector memory CD45RA+ cells were excluded by CCR7 positive selection of CD45RO-negative cells. Each of the donors was a healthy adult who was HIV-negative and had not had a recent acute infection or vaccination. The donor cohort consisted entirely of Caucasian adults residing in Nashville, Tennessee. Profiled with immunoSEQ multiplex PCR; TCRdb holds only in-frame clones, not every one. Of approximately 720,000 clones in the sample, about 92% were seen once. Concerning this clone: The antigen is undetermined.

This CDR3 has 14 residues. CDR1 LGHNA and CDR2 YNFKEQ come from the germline V gene. V was shortened by 5 bases and J by 0 bases, with 11 bases between the two germline ends. This TCR was sampled from a man between 25 and 39 years old in good health. The sequenced sample consisted of naive CD8+ T cells sorted from blood. The chain is built from TRBV4-2 and TRBJ2-7; D gene uncertain. CDR3 sequence: CASSAAGSSYEQYF. The DNA of the CDR3 is TGTGCCAGCAGCGCGGCAGGTTCCTCCTACGAGCAGTACTTC.